Listed here are 25 T cell receptor beta chains from one sample, sequenced in a study of blood T cell repertoires in COVID-19. Some clones are missing from TCRdb's copy, which holds only in-frame ones; the method was immunoSEQ multiplex PCR. This sample has around 280,000 clones, with under 90% found just once. Sequencing was done on a sample of peripheral blood. The receptor source for this set is a woman in her thirties with COVID-19, enrolled during active disease.

The V and J genes are TRBV6-5 and TRBJ1-4, with 8 bases lining up with TRBD1. The length of the CDR3 is 13 residues. In germline, CDR1 is MNHEY, CDR2 SVGAGI. V was clipped by 6 bases and J by 10 bases; unmatched bases: 7. CDR3 bases: TGTGCCAGCAGAGTCGACAGGGGTGGAAAACTGTTTTTT. This sequence encodes CASRVDRGGKLFF.

The chain links TRBV10-3 to TRBJ1-2; D is unclear. Germline CDR1 reads ENHRY; CDR2 reads SYGVKD. CDR3 length: 17 residues. V shed 6 bases and J shed 0 bases, with 20 bases lying between them. CDR3 loop: CAISPQTLLSPNYGYTF. DNA for the CDR3: TGTGCCATCAGCCCCCAGACTCTGCTCTCTCCTAACTATGGCTACACCTTC.

This clone was found once. CDR3 region: CASSSRDRQNTIYF. CDR3 sequence (DNA): TGTGCCAGCAGTTCCCGGGACAGGCAAAACACCATATATTTT. The chain links TRBV6-5 to TRBJ1-3; TRBD1 matches at 8 bases. Germline CDR1 reads MNHEY; CDR2 reads SVGAGI. With V trimmed by 4 bases and J by 6 bases, 5 bases remained unmatched. The CDR3 totals 14 residues.

The genes are TRBV6-5 and TRBJ1-3; D is unresolved. With 2 bases removed from V and 3 bases from J, the gap between germline ends came to 11 bases. The CDR3 has 15 residues. Per the germline V gene, CDR1 is MNHEY and CDR2 is SVGAGI. The CDR3, as DNA: TGTGCCAGCAGTTACCTCGGACTGTATGGAAACACCATATATTTT. This sequence encodes CASSYLGLYGNTIYF.

J is TRBJ1-4 and V is TRBV18; D call uncertain. CDR3 length equals 15 residues. Germline V gene lookup returns CDR1 KGHSH and CDR2 LQKENI. The V and J ends lost 0 bases and 8 bases respectively, with 13 bases between them. The CDR3 protein is CASSPPSETREKLFF. The CDR3 DNA reads TGTGCCAGCTCACCACCGTCAGAGACAAGGGAAAAACTGTTTTTT.

The gene calls are TRBV27 and TRBJ2-3, with TRBD2 matching over 7 bases. The CDR3 contains 14 residues. J was trimmed by 5 bases and V by 5 bases; bases with no gene match: 7. The germline CDR1 and CDR2 sequences are MNHEY and SMNVEV (reference sequence). CDR3 sequence: CASSVSGPIDTQYF. CDR3 DNA sequence: TGTGCCAGCAGTGTTAGCGGGCCTATAGATACGCAGTATTTT.

The rearrangement joins TRBV19 to TRBJ1-1, with 7 bases lining up with TRBD1. The CDR3 contains 16 residues. The V gene end was trimmed by 4 bases and the J gene end by 11 bases; junction bases not matched to a gene: 19. Germline CDR1 reads LNHDA; CDR2 reads SQIVND (reference sequence). CDR3 residues: CASSSIPTGRRVSAFF. The DNA of the CDR3 is TGTGCCAGTAGTAGTATCCCGACAGGGCGCAGGGTGTCGGCTTTCTTT. The whole variable domain, remainder taken from reference TRBV19 and TRBJ1-1, is DGGITQSPKYLFRKEGQNVTLSCEQNLNHDAMYWYRQDPGQGLRLIYYSQIVNDFQKGDIAEGYSVSREKKESFPLTVTSAQKNPTAFYLCASSSIPTGRRVSAFFGQGTRLTVV.

The chain couples TRBV29-1 to TRBJ1-2; no clear D gene. The V and J ends lost 0 bases and 0 bases respectively, with 11 bases between them. The CDR3 length is 15 residues. Germline V gives CDR1 SQVTM, CDR2 ANQGSEA. The DNA of the CDR3 is TGCAGCGTTGAAGATCTGTCGGGTCCTAACTATGGCTACACCTTC. This gives the protein CSVEDLSGPNYGYTF.

CDR3 region: CASSLAGRGSYEQYF. The DNA for the CDR3 is TGTGCCAGCAGCTTAGCGGGAAGGGGGTCCTACGAGCAGTACTTC. The chain recombines TRBV13 with TRBJ2-7; tentatively, D is TRBD1 (6 bases). In germline, CDR1 is PRHDT, CDR2 FYEKMQ (reference sequence). V was trimmed by 1 base and J by 1 base, leaving 11 bases between them. This CDR3 has 15 amino acids.

CDR3 sequence (DNA): TGTGCCAGCAGCTCTGTGGGACAGGGCACAGATACGCAGTATTTT. This codes for CASSSVGQGTDTQYF. This chain uses TRBV5-4 with TRBJ2-3, with 8 bases that match TRBD1. Germline V gives CDR1 SGHNT, CDR2 YYREEE (reference sequence). V shed 3 bases, J shed 1 base, and the junction held 4 bases outside the gene matches. This CDR3 region has 15 residues.

The V and J genes are TRBV19 and TRBJ2-1, with 11 bases lining up with TRBD2. The CDR3 loop spans 15 amino acids. Germline V gene data show CDR1 as LNHDA and CDR2 as SQIVND (reference sequence). The V segment lost 4 bases and the J segment 7 bases; nucleotides outside the gene matches: 6. The CDR3 DNA reads TGTGCCAGTAGTAGCAGACTAGCGGGGAATAATGAGCAGTTCTTC. Its translation: CASSSRLAGNNEQFF. Combining the CDR3 with reference TRBV19 and TRBJ2-1 gives the whole variable domain DGGITQSPKYLFRKEGQNVTLSCEQNLNHDAMYWYRQDPGQGLRLIYYSQIVNDFQKGDIAEGYSVSREKKESFPLTVTSAQKNPTAFYLCASSSRLAGNNEQFFGPGTRLTVL.

The chain employs TRBV13 and TRBJ2-7; D not certain. Germline V gives CDR1 PRHDT, CDR2 FYEKMQ (reference sequence). CDR3 length: 13 amino acids. Trimming pared 5 bases from V and 0 bases from J, leaving 8 bases between. The CDR3 region is CASSALSSYEQYF. CDR3 nucleotides: TGTGCCAGCAGCGCCCTATCCTCCTACGAGCAGTACTTC.

The chain combines TRBV11-3 with TRBJ2-1, with a tentative D call TRBD1 (6 bases). V lost 5 bases and J 7 bases, leaving 15 bases between the germline ends. The CDR3 totals 14 residues. Per germline, CDR1 SGHNT and CDR2 YENEEA. The CDR3 DNA reads TGTGCCAGCAGCCCTATAACAGGGTCGAATGAGCAGTTCTTC. Its translation: CASSPITGSNEQFF.

This rearrangement joins TRBV3-1 (or the pseudogene TRBV3-2) to TRBJ2-7, with a possible D match to TRBD2 (6 bases). The germline V gene has CDR1 LGHDT and CDR2 YNNKEL (reference sequence). Between the trimmed V and J ends, which lost 4 bases and 4 bases, there was a span of 8 bases. CDR3 length: 12 residues. The CDR3 sequence: CASSPGGYEQYF. In DNA, the CDR3 is TGTGCCAGCAGCCCCGGGGGATACGAGCAGTACTTC.

This sequence joins TRBV5-1 and TRBJ2-1, with D unclear. The length of the CDR3 is 13 residues. The ends were cut back, 2 bases at V and 0 bases at J, with 3 bases in the middle. Per the germline V gene, CDR1 is SGHRS and CDR2 is YFSETQ. CDR3 region: CASSFGSYNEQFF. The CDR3 DNA follows: TGCGCCAGCAGCTTCGGCTCCTACAATGAGCAGTTCTTC.

The genes are TRBV11-2 and TRBJ1-1; weak D call: TRBD1 (6 bases). V lost 5 bases to trimming and J lost 3 bases, with 19 bases between them. The CDR3 sequence is 16 residues long. Per germline, CDR1 SGHAT and CDR2 FQNNGV. This CDR3 reads CASSHFGGGWDTEAFF. The CDR3 DNA reads TGTGCCAGCAGCCACTTTGGGGGCGGATGGGACACTGAAGCTTTCTTT.

This clone appeared a single time. The chain recombines TRBV19 with TRBJ1-5; perhaps TRBD1 as D (6 bases). Trimming removed 8 bases at V and 7 bases at J, with 15 bases between. CDR1 is LNHDA and CDR2 is SQIVND in the germline V gene (reference sequence). The CDR3 extends over 13 amino acids. CDR3 sequence reads: CASGLGGWQPQHF. The CDR3, as DNA: TGTGCCAGTGGCCTAGGGGGTTGGCAGCCCCAGCATTTT.

This chain connects TRBV27 to TRBJ2-2; 10 bases match TRBD2. The V segment lost 6 bases and the J segment 5 bases; nucleotides outside the gene matches: 9. The CDR3 extends over 16 amino acids. Germline V CDR1 and CDR2: MNHEY, SMNVEV (reference sequence). Here the CDR3 reads CASSPTSGAPTGELFF. DNA for the CDR3: TGTGCCAGCAGCCCCACTAGCGGGGCCCCTACCGGGGAGCTGTTTTTT.

This clone was recorded once. The chain uses TRBV19 and TRBJ2-5; TRBD1 might be the D (6 bases). The CDR3 consists of 13 residues. The germline V and J ends were trimmed by 7 bases and 5 bases, with 14 bases remaining between them. Germline CDR1 reads LNHDA; CDR2 reads SQIVND (reference sequence). The CDR3 reads CASTSPQGETQYF. CDR3 DNA: TGTGCCAGTACTTCTCCCCAGGGGGAGACCCAGTACTTC. Drawing the rest from reference TRBV19 and TRBJ2-5, the complete variable domain is DGGITQSPKYLFRKEGQNVTLSCEQNLNHDAMYWYRQDPGQGLRLIYYSQIVNDFQKGDIAEGYSVSREKKESFPLTVTSAQKNPTAFYLCASTSPQGETQYFGPGTRLLVL.

Here the CDR3 reads CATSTYLNTQYF. The DNA of the CDR3 is TGTGCCACCAGCACATACTTAAATACGCAGTATTTT. The V call is TRBV15, the J call TRBJ2-3; D not resolved. CDR1 is LNHNV and CDR2 is YYDKDF in the germline V gene (reference sequence). This CDR3 is 12 amino acids long. V dropped 4 bases and J dropped 7 bases, with 9 bases sitting between them.

The chain links TRBV6-5 to TRBJ1-2; 7 positions agree with TRBD1. V lost 6 bases and J lost 10; bases outside the gene matches: 14. CDR3 length: 14 amino acids. Germline-derived CDR1 and CDR2 are MNHEY and SVGAGI. The CDR3 reads CASSTTTGIYFYTF. The CDR3 bases are TGTGCCAGCAGCACAACGACAGGGATTTACTTCTACACCTTC.

The rearrangement uses TRBV5-1 and TRBJ1-3, with 8 bases lining up with TRBD1. V shed 4 bases and J 2 bases; nucleotides not matched to a gene: 8. Germline CDR1 reads SGHRS; CDR2 reads YFSETQ. This CDR3 region has 16 residues. CDR3 in amino acids: CASSIGQGFTGNTIYF. As DNA, the CDR3 is TGCGCCAGCAGCATAGGACAGGGCTTTACTGGAAACACCATATATTTT.

The chain is built from TRBV19 and TRBJ1-2; the match to TRBD1 covers 7 bases. V lost 6 bases, J lost 8 bases, and 9 bases stayed unmatched. This CDR3 has 13 residues. The germline gives CDR1 LNHDA, CDR2 SQIVND (reference sequence). CDR3 sequence reads: CASRPEPGGGYTF. The CDR3 region has the DNA TGTGCCAGTAGACCTGAACCAGGGGGGGGCTACACCTTC.

On this clone itself: The same CDR3 can be traced to other DNA sequences in this sample. The rearrangement joins TRBV7-8 to TRBJ1-5; maybe TRBD1 (5 bases). V lost 2 bases, J lost 4 bases, and 6 bases lay in between. The CDR3 sequence is 13 residues long. Germline CDR1 is SGHVS and CDR2 is FQNEAQ. CDR3 bases: TGTGCCAGCAGCTTAAGGGGAAATCAGCCCCAGCATTTT. Its protein is CASSLRGNQPQHF.

The chain links TRBV7-6 to TRBJ2-2; D gene unclear. V was shortened by 1 base and J by 2 bases, with 5 bases between the two germline ends. Germline loops: CDR1 SGHVS, CDR2 FNYEAQ. The CDR3 loop spans 14 amino acids. CDR3: CASSLVINTGELFF. The DNA of the CDR3 is TGTGCCAGCAGCTTAGTTATTAACACCGGGGAGCTGTTTTTT.